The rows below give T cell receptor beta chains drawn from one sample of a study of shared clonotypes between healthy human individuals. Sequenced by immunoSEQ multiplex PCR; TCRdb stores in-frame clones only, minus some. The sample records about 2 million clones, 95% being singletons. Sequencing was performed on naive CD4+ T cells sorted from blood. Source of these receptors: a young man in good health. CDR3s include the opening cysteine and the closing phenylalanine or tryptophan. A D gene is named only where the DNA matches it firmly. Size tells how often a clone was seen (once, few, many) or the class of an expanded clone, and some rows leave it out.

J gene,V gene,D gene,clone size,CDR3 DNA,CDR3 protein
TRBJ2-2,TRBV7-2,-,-,TGTGCCAGCAGCTTAGTACACCCGAACACCGGGGAGCTGTTTTTT,CASSLVHPNTGELFF
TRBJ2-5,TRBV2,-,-,TGTGCCAGCAGTGAATCCGAGACCCAGTACTTC,CASSESETQYF
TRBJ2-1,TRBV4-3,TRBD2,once,TGCGCCAGCAGCCAAGAGGCCGTATCAGCGGGAGTATTCGATGAGCAGTTCTTC,CASSQEAVSAGVFDEQFF
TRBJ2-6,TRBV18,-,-,TGTGCCAGCTCATCCCGGGACACCGTCTCTGGGGCCAACGTCCTGACTTTC,CASSSRDTVSGANVLTF
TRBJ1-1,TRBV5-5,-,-,TGTGCCAGCAGCCGGGGGGTCAACAGGGAGGTGAACACTGAAGCTTTCTTT,CASSRGVNREVNTEAFF
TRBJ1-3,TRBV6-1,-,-,TGTGCCATTTCGGACGGACGCTCTGGAAACACCATATATTTT,CAISDGRSGNTIYF
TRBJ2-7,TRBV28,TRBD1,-,TGTGCCAGCAGTTGGGGACAGGGGGACTACGAGCAGTACTTC,CASSWGQGDYEQYF
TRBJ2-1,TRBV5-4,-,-,TGTGCCAGCAGCTTGGGGGGGCAGGGCCCCTACAATGAGCAGTTCTTC,CASSLGGQGPYNEQFF
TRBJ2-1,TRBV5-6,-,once,TGTGCCAGCAGCCTTCGGAGCCATACTTCCTACAATGAGCAGTTCTTC,CASSLRSHTSYNEQFF
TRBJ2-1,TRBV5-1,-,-,TGCGCCAGCAGCCCCGGTAGCCAGGCGGACAATGAGCAGTTCTTC,CASSPGSQADNEQFF
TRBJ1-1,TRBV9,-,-,TGTGCCAGCAGCGTAAATGGGGACACTGAAGCTTTCTTT,CASSVNGDTEAFF
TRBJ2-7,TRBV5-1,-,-,TGCGCCAGCAGCTTGGAACCCCACGGGAAGGGCGAGCAGTACTTC,CASSLEPHGKGEQYF
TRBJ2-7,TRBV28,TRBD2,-,TGTGCCACCTTAGCGGGGGGGGACTACGAGCAGTACTTC,CATLAGGDYEQYF
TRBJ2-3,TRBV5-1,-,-,TGCGCCAGCAGCCCTGGGGGGCGGAAACTAGATACGCAGTATTTT,CASSPGGRKLDTQYF
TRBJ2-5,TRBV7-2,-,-,TGTGCCAGCAGCTCCACGACAGGTTGGTCTCCAGATTCAGAGACCCAGTACTTC,CASSSTTGWSPDSETQYF
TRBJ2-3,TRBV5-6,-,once,TGTGCCAGCAGCTTGGGGGTACTAGAGACAGATACGCAGTATTTT,CASSLGVLETDTQYF
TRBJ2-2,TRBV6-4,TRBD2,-,TGTGCCAGCAGTGACCAGGGGACTAGCGGGAGAACCGGGGAGCTGTTTTTT,CASSDQGTSGRTGELFF
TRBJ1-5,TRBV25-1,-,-,TGTGCCAGCAGTGAGGTGCTGGGCAGCCAGCCCCAGCATTTT,CASSEVLGSQPQHF